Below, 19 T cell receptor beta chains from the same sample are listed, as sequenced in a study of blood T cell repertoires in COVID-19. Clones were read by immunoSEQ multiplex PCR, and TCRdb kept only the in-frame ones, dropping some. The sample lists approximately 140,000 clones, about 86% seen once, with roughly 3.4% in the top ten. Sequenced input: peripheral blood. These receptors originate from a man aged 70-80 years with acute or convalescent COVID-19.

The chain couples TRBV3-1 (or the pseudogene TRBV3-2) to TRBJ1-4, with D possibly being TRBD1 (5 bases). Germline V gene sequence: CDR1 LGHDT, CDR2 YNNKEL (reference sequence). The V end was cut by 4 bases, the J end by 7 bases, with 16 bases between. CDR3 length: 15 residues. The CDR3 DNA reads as TGTGCCAGCAGCCTTGGGGCAGGGTATGTTGAAAAACTGTTTTTT. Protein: CASSLGAGYVEKLFF.

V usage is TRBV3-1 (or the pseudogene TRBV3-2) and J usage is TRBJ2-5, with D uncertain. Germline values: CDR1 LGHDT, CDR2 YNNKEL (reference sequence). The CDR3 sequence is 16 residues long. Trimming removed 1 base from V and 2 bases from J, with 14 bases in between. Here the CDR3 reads CASSQVGLPEQETQYF. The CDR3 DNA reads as TGTGCCAGCAGCCAAGTCGGGTTACCTGAACAAGAGACCCAGTACTTC.

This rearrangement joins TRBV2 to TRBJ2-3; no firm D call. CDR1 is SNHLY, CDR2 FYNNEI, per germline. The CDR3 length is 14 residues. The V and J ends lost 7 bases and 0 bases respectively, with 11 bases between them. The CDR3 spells CASKATLSTDTQYF. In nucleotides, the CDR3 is TGTGCCAGCAAGGCGACACTGAGCACAGATACGCAGTATTTT. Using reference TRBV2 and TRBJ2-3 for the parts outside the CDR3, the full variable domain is EPEVTQTPSHQVTQMGQEVILRCVPISNHLYFYWYRQILGQKVEFLVSFYNNEISEKSEIFDDQFSVERPDGSNFTLKIRSTKLEDSAMYFCASKATLSTDTQYFGPGTRLTVL.

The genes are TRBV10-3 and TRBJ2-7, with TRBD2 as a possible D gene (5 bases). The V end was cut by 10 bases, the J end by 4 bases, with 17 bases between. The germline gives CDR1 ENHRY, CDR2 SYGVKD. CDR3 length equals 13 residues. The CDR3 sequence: CATVGLASYEQYF. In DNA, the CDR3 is TGTGCCACCGTTGGGCTAGCCTCTTACGAGCAGTACTTC.

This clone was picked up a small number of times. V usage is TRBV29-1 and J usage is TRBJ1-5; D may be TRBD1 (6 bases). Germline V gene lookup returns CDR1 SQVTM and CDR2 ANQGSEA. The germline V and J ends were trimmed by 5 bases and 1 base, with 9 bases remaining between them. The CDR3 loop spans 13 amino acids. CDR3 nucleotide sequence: TGCAGCGTTAAGGACAGCAGCAATCAGCCCCAGCATTTT. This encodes CSVKDSSNQPQHF.

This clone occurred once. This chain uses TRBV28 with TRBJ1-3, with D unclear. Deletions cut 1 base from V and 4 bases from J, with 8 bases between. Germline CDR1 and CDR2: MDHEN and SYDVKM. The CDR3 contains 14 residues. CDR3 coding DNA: TGTGCCAGCAGTTTATTCCAGTCGGGAAACACCATATATTTT. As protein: CASSLFQSGNTIYF.

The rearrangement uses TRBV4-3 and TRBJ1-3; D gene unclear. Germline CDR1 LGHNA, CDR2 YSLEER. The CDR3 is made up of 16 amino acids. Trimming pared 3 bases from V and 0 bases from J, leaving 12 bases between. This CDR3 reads CASSQAPTLSGNTIYF. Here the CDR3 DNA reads TGCGCCAGCAGCCAGGCGCCGACTCTCTCTGGAAACACCATATATTTT.

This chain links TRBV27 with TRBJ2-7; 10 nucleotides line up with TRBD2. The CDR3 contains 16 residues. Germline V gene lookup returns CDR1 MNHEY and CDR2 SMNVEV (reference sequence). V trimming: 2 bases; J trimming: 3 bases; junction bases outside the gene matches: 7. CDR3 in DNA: TGTGCCAGCAGTTTAGACGCTCTAGCGGGAGTCTACGAGCAGTACTTC. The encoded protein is CASSLDALAGVYEQYF.

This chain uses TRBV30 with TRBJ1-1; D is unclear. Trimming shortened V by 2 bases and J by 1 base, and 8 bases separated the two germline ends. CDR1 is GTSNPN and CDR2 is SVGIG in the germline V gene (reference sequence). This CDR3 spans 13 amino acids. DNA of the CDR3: TGTGCCTGGAGTACCGTCGGGAACACTGAAGCTTTCTTT. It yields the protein CAWSTVGNTEAFF.

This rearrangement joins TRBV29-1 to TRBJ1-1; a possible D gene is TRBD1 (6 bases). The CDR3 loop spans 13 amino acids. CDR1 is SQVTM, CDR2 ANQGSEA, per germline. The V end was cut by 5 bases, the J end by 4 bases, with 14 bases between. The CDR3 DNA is TGCAGCGTTCAACAGGGATTCGGCACTGAAGCTTTCTTT. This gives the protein CSVQQGFGTEAFF.

This chain's CDR3 is CSVSSGQETQYF. For the CDR3, the DNA is TGCAGCGTCAGCAGCGGCCAAGAGACCCAGTACTTC. The chain combines TRBV29-1 with TRBJ2-5, with D perhaps TRBD2 (5 bases). Per germline, CDR1 SQVTM and CDR2 ANQGSEA. The CDR3 runs to 12 residues. V lost 6 bases and J lost 1, with 9 bases in between.

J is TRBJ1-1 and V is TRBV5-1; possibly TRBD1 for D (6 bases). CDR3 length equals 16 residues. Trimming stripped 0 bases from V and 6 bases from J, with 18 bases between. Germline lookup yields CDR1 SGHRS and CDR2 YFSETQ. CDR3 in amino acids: CASSLEGPGARSEAFF. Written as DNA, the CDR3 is TGCGCCAGCAGCTTGGAGGGGCCAGGGGCGAGATCTGAAGCTTTCTTT. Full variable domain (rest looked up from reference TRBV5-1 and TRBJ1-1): KAGVTQTPRYLIKTRGQQVTLSCSPISGHRSVSWYQQTPGQGLQFLFEYFSETQRNKGNFPGRFSGRQFSNSRSEMNVSTLELGDSALYLCASSLEGPGARSEAFFGQGTRLTVV.

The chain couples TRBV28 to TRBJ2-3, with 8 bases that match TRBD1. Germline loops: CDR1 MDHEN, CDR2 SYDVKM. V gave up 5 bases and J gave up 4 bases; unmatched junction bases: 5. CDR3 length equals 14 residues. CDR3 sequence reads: CASSNQGASDTQYF. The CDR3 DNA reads TGTGCCAGCAGTAATCAGGGGGCCTCAGATACGCAGTATTTT.

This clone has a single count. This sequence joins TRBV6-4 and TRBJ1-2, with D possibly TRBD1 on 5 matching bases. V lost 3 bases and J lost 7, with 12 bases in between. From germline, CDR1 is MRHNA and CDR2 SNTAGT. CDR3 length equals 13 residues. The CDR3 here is CASSDGAEGGYTF. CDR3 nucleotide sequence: TGTGCCAGCAGTGATGGGGCAGAAGGTGGCTACACCTTC.

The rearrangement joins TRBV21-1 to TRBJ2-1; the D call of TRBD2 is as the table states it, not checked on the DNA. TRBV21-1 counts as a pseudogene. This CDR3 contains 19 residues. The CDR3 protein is CASSKKGCGRALGYNEQFF. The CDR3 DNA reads TGTGCCAGCAGCAAGAAGGGTTGCGGGAGGGCCTTGGGATACAATGAGCAGTTCTTC.

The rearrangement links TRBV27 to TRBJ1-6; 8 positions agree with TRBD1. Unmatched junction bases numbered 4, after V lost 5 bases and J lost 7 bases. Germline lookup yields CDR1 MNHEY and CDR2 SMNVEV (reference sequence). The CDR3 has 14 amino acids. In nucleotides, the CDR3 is TGTGCCAGCAGTGCGGGACAGGTCAATTCACCCCTCCACTTT. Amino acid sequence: CASSAGQVNSPLHF.

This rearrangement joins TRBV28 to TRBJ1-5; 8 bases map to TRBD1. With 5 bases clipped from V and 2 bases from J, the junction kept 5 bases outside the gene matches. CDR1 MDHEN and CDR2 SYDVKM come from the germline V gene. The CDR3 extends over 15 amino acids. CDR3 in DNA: TGTGCCAGCAGTCCATTGACAGGGGGCAATCAGCCCCAGCATTTT. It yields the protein CASSPLTGGNQPQHF.

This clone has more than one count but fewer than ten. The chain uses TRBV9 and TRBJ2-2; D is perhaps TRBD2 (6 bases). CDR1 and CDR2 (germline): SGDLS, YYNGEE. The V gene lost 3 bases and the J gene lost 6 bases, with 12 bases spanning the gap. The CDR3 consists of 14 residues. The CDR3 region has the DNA TGTGCCAGCAGCGGACGACTAGTTCCCGGGGAGCTGTTTTTT. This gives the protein CASSGRLVPGELFF.

This CDR3 reads CATKEGGITGELFF. In DNA form, the CDR3 reads TGTGCCACCAAAGAGGGAGGGATCACCGGGGAGCTGTTTTTT. The rearrangement links TRBV24-1 to TRBJ2-2; TRBD2 matches 7 bases. This CDR3 contains 14 residues. Trimming cost V 8 bases and J 4 bases; bases outside gene matches: 6. The germline CDR1 and CDR2 sequences are KGHDR and SFDVKD.